This passage covers 24 T cell receptor beta chains from one sample sequenced in a study of T-cell memory formation after mild COVID-19 (dated by TCRdb to about 2021). Library construction relied on 5' RACE. The sequencer was an Illumina NovaSeq 6000. The public reads were quality trimmed at Q25 with fastp and then assembled into clones with MiXCR by TCRdb, keeping productive beta chains. Rows are combined by CDR3 protein, so each entry shows the most common genes and DNA. For this sample the table gives around 320,000 distinct CDR3 sequences, of which around 27% were detected only once. In total, the top ten clones hold about 14% of the sample. The sequenced sample consisted of PBMCs or a T cell subset sorted from them (not recorded which). These receptors were taken from an adult woman who had mild COVID-19 (a few samples of this study predate the infection). The sample titles of this study are shuffled in the database, so cell type and time point are left out; the donor was told from shared clones.

This clonotype occurred a few times. V usage is TRBV29-1 and J usage is TRBJ2-1, with 15 bases aligning to TRBD2. The V gene's germline CDR1 is SQVTM and CDR2 ANQGSEA. The CDR3 contains 14 residues. V dropped 5 bases and J dropped 7; count of bases not matched to a gene: 3. CDR3 sequence (DNA): TGCAGCGTTAGGACTAGCGGGAGGGCGAATGAGCAGTTCTTC. It is translated as CSVRTSGRANEQFF.

The rearrangement links TRBV7-9 to TRBJ2-7; the D gene is possibly TRBD1 (6 bases). Germline lookup yields CDR1 SEHNR and CDR2 FQNEAQ (reference sequence). The CDR3 loop spans 14 amino acids. The V end lost 5 bases, the J end lost 1 base, and 12 bases lay between the germline ends. Here the CDR3 reads CASSLRGWSYEQYF. CDR3 nucleotides: TGTGCCAGCAGCCTCAGGGGTTGGTCCTACGAGCAGTACTTC.

This chain uses TRBV19 with TRBJ1-6; D might be TRBD1 (5 bases). Trimming stripped 5 bases from V and 7 bases from J, with 18 bases between. CDR3 length: 16 residues. CDR1 and CDR2 (germline): LNHDA, SQIVND (reference sequence). The CDR3 DNA sequence: TGTGCCAGTAGTCATCTTGCGGGACTGGGGAATTCACCCCTCCACTTT. Its protein product is CASSHLAGLGNSPLHF.

The CDR3 DNA sequence: TGTGCCAGCAGCCTCGCGGGGGCCCACGAGCAGTACTTC. Protein product: CASSLAGAHEQYF. This chain connects TRBV3-1 to TRBJ2-7; D may be TRBD2 (7 bases). Germline V gives CDR1 LGHDT, CDR2 YNNKEL (reference sequence). This CDR3 contains 13 residues. Trimming took off 4 bases at V and 5 bases at J, with 12 bases between the two ends.

The CDR3 DNA follows: TGTGCCAGCAGCCCCCTAGCGGGAAACACCGGGGAGCTGTTTTTT. Translated, it gives CASSPLAGNTGELFF. V and J are TRBV7-7 and TRBJ2-2, with 9 bases matching TRBD2. There are 15 residues in the CDR3. The J segment lost 2 bases and the V segment lost 5 bases, leaving 3 bases of the junction unmatched. CDR1 SSHAT and CDR2 FNYEAQ come from the germline V gene (reference sequence). Together with reference TRBV7-7 and TRBJ2-2, the CDR3 gives the full variable domain: GAGVSQSPRYKVTKRGQDVTLRCDPISSHATLYWYQQALGQGPEFLTYFNYEAQPDKSGLPSDRFSAERPEGSISTLTIQRTEQRDSAMYRCASSPLAGNTGELFFGEGSRLTVL.

This chain links TRBV20-1 with TRBJ2-1, with D possibly matching TRBD1 (6 bases). The V and J ends lost 6 bases and 0 bases respectively, with 12 bases between them. Germline loops: CDR1 DFQATT, CDR2 SNEGSKA (reference sequence). The CDR3 has 14 amino acids. This chain's CDR3 is CSAKRGSSYNEQFF. In DNA, the CDR3 is TGCAGTGCCAAAAGGGGGAGCTCCTACAATGAGCAGTTCTTC.

J is TRBJ1-1 and V is TRBV2; 8 bases map to TRBD1. V lost 1 base to trimming and J lost 1 base; unmatched junction nucleotides: 11. The CDR3 consists of 18 residues. The germline V gene encodes CDR1 SNHLY and CDR2 FYNNEI. The CDR3 DNA sequence: TGTGCCAGCAGTGAAGACCCCGGGACAGGATGGTGGAACACTGAAGCTTTCTTT. It yields the protein CASSEDPGTGWWNTEAFF.

The V gene is TRBV30, the J gene TRBJ1-1; D perhaps matches TRBD1 (6 bases). Trimming stripped 4 bases from V and 7 bases from J, with 13 bases between. The CDR3 extends over 12 amino acids. The V gene's germline CDR1 is GTSNPN and CDR2 SVGIG (reference sequence). This CDR3 reads CAWTSGQLEAFF. DNA for the CDR3: TGTGCCTGGACCTCTGGACAGCTTGAAGCTTTCTTT.

The rearrangement uses TRBV18 and TRBJ2-5; D might be TRBD2 (5 bases). Trimming removed 2 bases from V and 4 bases from J, with 14 bases in between. This CDR3 has 15 amino acids. Germline CDR1 and CDR2: KGHSH and LQKENI. The DNA for the CDR3 is TGTGCCAGCTCACCAAGTGGTAATGCGGGAGAGACCCAGTACTTC. Residues: CASSPSGNAGETQYF.

The rearrangement uses TRBV20-1 and TRBJ1-1, with 8 bases that match TRBD1. The germline gives CDR1 DFQATT, CDR2 SNEGSKA (reference sequence). V shed 3 bases and J 1 base; nucleotides not matched to a gene: 1. This CDR3 has 13 residues. The CDR3 loop is CSASGQGNTEAFF. The CDR3 DNA reads TGCAGTGCTAGCGGACAGGGGAACACTGAAGCTTTCTTT.

The rearrangement uses TRBV20-1 and TRBJ2-6; no clear D gene. This CDR3 region has 15 residues. Germline CDR1 DFQATT, CDR2 SNEGSKA (reference sequence). V shed 0 bases and J shed 2 bases, with 8 bases lying between them. The CDR3 loop is CSARDGRPGANVLTF. For the CDR3, the DNA is TGCAGTGCTAGAGATGGCAGACCTGGGGCCAACGTCCTGACTTTC.

The chain employs TRBV7-9 and TRBJ1-5; a weak D match, TRBD1 (5 bases). Germline V gene data show CDR1 as SEHNR and CDR2 as FQNEAQ (reference sequence). The length of the CDR3 is 15 residues. V was pared by 5 bases and J by 4 bases, with 15 bases between. The CDR3 DNA reads TGTGCCAGCAGCCGAGTGGGGCGGATAAATCAGCCCCAGCATTTT. This sequence encodes CASSRVGRINQPQHF.

This clonotype occurred a few times. The chain carries TRBV10-2 and TRBJ2-3; 7 positions agree with TRBD2. The length of the CDR3 is 16 residues. The V gene end was trimmed by 3 bases and the J gene end by 4 bases; junction bases not matched to a gene: 10. Looked up from germline, CDR1 is WSHSY and CDR2 is SAAADI. CDR3 loop: CASSEAAAGDADTQYF. For the CDR3, the DNA is TGCGCCAGCAGTGAAGCGGCGGCGGGAGATGCAGATACGCAGTATTTT.

In its sample, this clonotype was seen a few times. The V call is TRBV7-2, the J call TRBJ2-7; 11 bases map to TRBD2. CDR3 length: 14 residues. Per germline, CDR1 SGHTA and CDR2 FQGNSA. Germline trimming cut 6 bases from V and 2 bases from J; bases unmatched to any gene: 3. The CDR3 here is CASRPTSGAYEQYF. The CDR3 nucleotides are TGTGCCAGCAGGCCGACTAGCGGGGCCTACGAGCAGTACTTC.

In DNA form, the CDR3 reads TGTGCCAGCAGCTTAAGGAGGGCAGGGGCACACTATGGCTACACCTTC. Its translation is CASSLRRAGAHYGYTF. The chain employs TRBV7-7 and TRBJ1-2; maybe TRBD1 (6 bases). Deletions cut 2 bases from V and 3 bases from J, with 16 bases between. Germline CDR1 reads SSHAT; CDR2 reads FNYEAQ (reference sequence). This CDR3 region has 16 residues.

The chain carries TRBV7-6 and TRBJ2-5, with D possibly matching TRBD2 (6 bases). Deletions cut 3 bases from V and 3 bases from J, with 14 bases between. The CDR3 is 15 amino acids. The germline gives CDR1 SGHVS, CDR2 FNYEAQ. CDR3 protein: CASSLSSPGEETQYF. The CDR3 coding sequence is TGTGCCAGCAGCTTGTCGTCACCGGGGGAAGAGACCCAGTACTTC.

This sequence joins TRBV7-9 and TRBJ2-3; possibly TRBD2 for D (5 bases). Looked up from germline, CDR1 is SEHNR and CDR2 is FQNEAQ (reference sequence). This CDR3 is 14 amino acids long. V was cut by 6 bases and J by 2 bases, with 12 bases left in between. CDR3 sequence reads: CASSIASFTDTQYF. The CDR3, as DNA: TGTGCCAGCAGTATAGCGTCCTTCACAGATACGCAGTATTTT.

The chain links TRBV5-6 to TRBJ2-7, with a weak D call TRBD1 (6 bases). CDR3 length: 12 amino acids. CDR1 is SGHDT and CDR2 is YYEEEE in the germline V gene. V was pared by 1 base and J by 5 bases, with 7 bases between. The DNA for the CDR3 is TGTGCCAGCAGCTTGAAGGGGGACGAGCAGTACTTC. Translated: CASSLKGDEQYF. Full variable domain (remainder filled in from reference TRBV5-6 and TRBJ2-7): DAGVTQSPTHLIKTRGQQVTLRCSPKSGHDTVSWYQQALGQGPQFIFQYYEEEERQRGNFPDRFSGHQFPNYSSELNVNALLLGDSALYLCASSLKGDEQYFGPGTRLTVT.

The rearrangement uses TRBV4-3 and TRBJ2-4, with D possibly being TRBD1 or TRBD2 (5 bases each). The V end was cut by 1 base, the J end by 1 base, with 20 bases between. The CDR3 spans 19 residues. Looked up from germline, CDR1 is LGHNA and CDR2 is YSLEER. CDR3 protein: CASSQVKGSTNRAKNIQYF. Written as DNA, the CDR3 is TGCGCCAGCAGCCAAGTTAAGGGGAGTACAAATCGCGCCAAAAACATTCAGTACTTC.

This clonotype was picked up a small number of times. The rearrangement joins TRBV19 to TRBJ2-7, with 14 nucleotides matching TRBD2. After removal of 5 bases from V and 2 bases from J, the junction contained 11 bases not matched to a gene. Germline V lookup: CDR1 LNHDA, CDR2 SQIVND (reference sequence). This CDR3 has 18 residues. For the CDR3, the DNA is TGTGCCAGTAGTCGGCCAGGGACTAGCGGGAGATGGACCTACGAGCAGTACTTC. This translates into CASSRPGTSGRWTYEQYF. Full variable domain (rest looked up from reference TRBV19 and TRBJ2-7): DGGITQSPKYLFRKEGQNVTLSCEQNLNHDAMYWYRQDPGQGLRLIYYSQIVNDFQKGDIAEGYSVSREKKESFPLTVTSAQKNPTAFYLCASSRPGTSGRWTYEQYFGPGTRLTVT.

This clonotype was detected a few times. The chain links TRBV5-4 to TRBJ2-5; TRBD1 matches at 7 bases. V was pared by 3 bases and J by 5 bases, with 7 bases of the junction left unmatched. Germline V gene data show CDR1 as SGHNT and CDR2 as YYREEE (reference sequence). The CDR3 has 14 residues. CDR3 protein: CASSSQQGLETQYF. Here the CDR3 DNA reads TGTGCCAGCAGCTCACAACAGGGGTTGGAGACCCAGTACTTC.

This clonotype was counted only a few times. V and J are TRBV20-1 and TRBJ1-1; TRBD1 aligns across 10 bases. The CDR3 covers 13 residues. In germline, CDR1 is DFQATT, CDR2 SNEGSKA (reference sequence). J gave up 4 bases and V 3 bases, and 2 bases lay outside the gene matches. CDR3 in DNA: TGCAGTGCTAGGGACAGGGGGTTCACTGAAGCTTTCTTT. Translating it yields CSARDRGFTEAFF.

J is TRBJ2-7 and V is TRBV29-1; no clear D. The germline CDR1 and CDR2 sequences are SQVTM and ANQGSEA. The CDR3 consists of 12 residues. The V end lost 7 bases, the J end lost 7 bases, and 17 bases lay between the germline ends. The CDR3 DNA sequence: TGCAGCGCCAGAATCTCCTCTTTGGAGCAGTACTTC. Residues: CSARISSLEQYF.

This clonotype was observed once. V and J are TRBV6-2 or TRBV6-3 and TRBJ1-6; TRBD1 matches at 8 bases. J gave up 7 bases and V 8 bases, and 4 bases lay outside the gene matches. In germline, CDR1 is MNHEY, CDR2 SVGEGT. The CDR3 runs to 13 residues. Here the CDR3 DNA reads TGTGCCAGCGGACAGGGTGCAAATTCACCCCTCCACTTT. Translated: CASGQGANSPLHF.